The present T cell receptor (beta chain) was sequenced within a study of cytomegalovirus exposure and HLA in healthy donors. Study context: The roughly 670 first-cohort repertoires shared a platform with the approximately 120 validation repertoires, as reported in a later analysis.

From the roughly 110-subject validation cohort, which was separate from the roughly 670-subject first cohort, the donors were drawn. The repertoire was sequenced with immunoSEQ multiplex PCR; TCRdb's copy has only in-frame clones and lacks some. The repertoire holds around 170,000 clones, around 85% seen once, with about 17% in the top ten. On this clone: Its antigen is not known.

V was pared by 6 bases and J by 5 bases, with 16 bases of the junction left unmatched. The CDR3 has 18 amino acids. Germline V CDR1 and CDR2: SNHLY, FYNNEI. Study-level points and caveats: Rare TCR sequences dominated, though some public TCRs recurred in many donors. It was 150 to 200 TCR beta chains that were listed as cytomegalovirus-associated.

The sequencing input was PBMCs. The V gene is TRBV2, the J gene TRBJ2-2; 9 nucleotides line up with TRBD1. The sequence came from a man aged 18 to 30 in good health and CMV-seropositive. CDR3 sequence: CASSSYLSRDRETGELFF. As DNA, the CDR3 is TGTGCCAGCAGCTCCTACCTGTCCCGGGACAGGGAGACCGGGGAGCTGTTTTTT.